This record concerns one T cell receptor beta chain sequence. What it binds is unknown. The sample is drawn from a study of OX40 agonist ivuxolimab in advanced cancers. Across the whole study: It was ivuxolimab, an agonistic anti-OX40 (CD134) antibody, that patients were treated with. A male proportion of more than 75% was recorded, with mean age around 60 years and range roughly 23 to 90. Partial responses occurred in three patients (one hepatocellular carcinoma, two cutaneous melanoma).

Sequencing used immunoSEQ multiplex PCR; TCRdb keeps in-frame clones, though not all of them. The repertoire consists of around 50,000 clones, with approximately 71% occurring once and the leading ten covering around 2.5%. J gave up 2 bases and V 3 bases, and 3 bases lay outside the gene matches. The length of the CDR3 is 17 residues. The germline CDR1 and CDR2 sequences are SGHRS and YFSETQ. Whole-study results and caveats: Averaging showed that CD8+ T cells had more expanded clones than CD4+ did.

The chain couples TRBV5-1 to TRBJ2-2; 14 bases line up with TRBD2. Sequenced here: CD4+ or CD8+ T cells sorted from blood, sampled in a trial of the OX40 agonist ivuxolimab. The TCR sequence derives from an adult with an advanced solid tumor such as melanoma, head and neck, liver or kidney cancer. CDR3 sequence: CASSSGLAGGNTGELFF. CDR3 DNA: TGCGCCAGCAGCTCCGGACTAGCGGGAGGAAACACCGGGGAGCTGTTTTTT.